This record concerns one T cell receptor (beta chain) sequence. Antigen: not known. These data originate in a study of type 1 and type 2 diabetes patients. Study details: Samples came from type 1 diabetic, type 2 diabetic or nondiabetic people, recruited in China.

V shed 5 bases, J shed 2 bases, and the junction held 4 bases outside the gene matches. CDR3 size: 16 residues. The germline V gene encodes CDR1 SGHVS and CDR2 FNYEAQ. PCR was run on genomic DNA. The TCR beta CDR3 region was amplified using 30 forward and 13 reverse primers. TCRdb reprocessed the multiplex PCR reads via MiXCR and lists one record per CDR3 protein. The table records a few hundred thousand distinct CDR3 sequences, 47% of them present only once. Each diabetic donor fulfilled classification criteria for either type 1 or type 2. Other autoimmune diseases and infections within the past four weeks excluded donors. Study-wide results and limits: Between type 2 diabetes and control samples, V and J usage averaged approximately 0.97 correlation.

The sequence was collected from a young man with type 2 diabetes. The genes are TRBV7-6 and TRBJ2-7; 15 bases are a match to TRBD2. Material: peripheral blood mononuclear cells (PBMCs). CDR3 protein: CASSTGLAGGAYEQYF. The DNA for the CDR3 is TGTGCCAGCAGCACCGGACTAGCGGGGGGGGCCTACGAGCAGTACTTC. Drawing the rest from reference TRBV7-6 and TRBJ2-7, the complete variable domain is GAGVSQSPRYKVTKRGQDVALRCDPISGHVSLYWYRQALGQGPEFLTYFNYEAQQDKSGLPNDRFSAERPEGSISTLTIQRTEQRDSAMYRCASSTGLAGGAYEQYFGPGTRLTVT.